This T cell receptor (beta chain) was captured by sequencing in a study of cytomegalovirus exposure and HLA in healthy donors. Across the study: Genotyping showed roughly 76% of almost 400 donors falling in the Caucasian-associated ancestry cluster. The study's findings and limits: Later, TCR association rates were found to vary by HLA locus, highest for DRB1 and lowest for HLA-C. Presence/absence results assume similar sequencing depth per donor, which may not hold.

The germline V gene has CDR1 LNHDA and CDR2 SQIVND (reference sequence). V dropped 7 bases and J dropped 6; count of bases not matched to a gene: 4. There are 12 residues in the CDR3. Concerning this clone itself: The antigen is unknown.

With 60 Vbeta and 13 Jbeta primers, the PCR was carried out. Assay: immunoSEQ multiplex PCR; the TCRdb copy retains only in-frame clones and omits some. The sample has some 200,000 clones, around 80% seen once. Sequences were obtained from PBMCs. The receptor was derived from a woman between 40 and 50 years old in good health and CMV-seronegative. V usage is TRBV19 and J usage is TRBJ1-2, with 8 bases fitting TRBD1. Written as DNA, the CDR3 is TGTGCCAGTACAGGGGGCTGGGATGGCTACACCTTC. It encodes CASTGGWDGYTF.